This TCR beta chain is drawn from a study of cytomegalovirus exposure and HLA in healthy donors. Study details: A prior study identified 110 million or so unique TCR beta sequences from roughly 180 million T cells. Assignment to the Caucasian-associated ancestry cluster applied to around 80% of the approximately 420 genotyped donors.

Study findings and constraints: Later genetic work tied a missense DCLRE1C variant to beta-chain V and J trimming.

On this clone: The antigen is not known.

Germline values: CDR1 MNHNS, CDR2 SASEGT. V lost 1 base and J lost 0, with 10 bases in between. The CDR3 has 16 residues. Both 60 Vbeta primers and 13 Jbeta primers went into the PCR. Sequencing used immunoSEQ multiplex PCR; TCRdb keeps in-frame clones, though not all of them. The table records tens of thousands of clones, 80% of them present only once. This chain uses TRBV6-1 with TRBJ1-3, with unresolved D. The receptor was derived from a woman between 50 and 59 years old in good health and CMV-seropositive. The sequencing sample was made of PBMCs. The CDR3 reads CASSEEVGASGNTIYF. CDR3 nucleotides: TGTGCCAGCAGTGAAGAGGTCGGAGCCTCTGGAAACACCATATATTTT.